A selection of T cell receptor beta chains follows, all from one sample in a study of tumor-infiltrating lymphocytes in primary liver carcinoma. TCRdb reanalysed the multiplex PCR reads using MiXCR and keeps one entry per CDR3 protein. Of around 170,000 distinct CDR3 sequences detected, about 60% appear once; the ten largest clones hold 72%. Sequenced sample: peripheral blood. The receptors were sampled from a man aged 35 to 55 with primary liver carcinoma and hepatitis B virus infection. Each CDR3 is given with its conserved first and last residue. The D gene is left open where the match is weak. For some rows the clone size is stated as once, few or many, or as a class when expanded; others skip it.

v_gene: TRBV11-1
j_gene: TRBJ2-5
d_gene: -
abundance: -
len: 17
CDR3aa: CVSSLATVQGVKETQYF
CDR3nt: TGTGTCAGCAGCTTAGCGACGGTACAGGGCGTTAAAGAGACCCAATACTTC

v_gene: TRBV7-8
j_gene: TRBJ1-3
d_gene: -
abundance: -
len: 15
CDR3aa: CASSYPWRGENTIYF
CDR3nt: TGTGCCAGCAGCTACCCTTGGCGGGGTGAAAACACCATATATTTT

v_gene: TRBV6-2/TRBV6-3
j_gene: TRBJ2-5
d_gene: TRBD2
abundance: once
len: 14
CDR3aa: CASSYSGTRETEYF
CDR3nt: TGTGCCAGCAGTTACTCCGGGACGCGGGAGACCGAGTACTTC

v_gene: TRBV4-2
j_gene: TRBJ2-7
d_gene: -
abundance: -
len: 14
CDR3aa: CASSVNVGPYEQYF
CDR3nt: TGTGCCAGCAGCGTTAACGTGGGTCCCTACGAGCAGTACTTC

v_gene: TRBV6-1
j_gene: TRBJ1-1
d_gene: -
abundance: -
len: 13
CDR3aa: CASRTTGQGEAFF
CDR3nt: TGTGCCAGCAGGACGACCGGGCAGGGGGAAGCTTTCTTT

v_gene: TRBV12-3/TRBV12-4
j_gene: TRBJ2-1
d_gene: TRBD1
abundance: -
len: 14
CDR3aa: CASRPGQGRNEQFF
CDR3nt: TGTGCCAGCAGGCCGGGACAGGGGCGCAATGAGCAGTTCTTC

v_gene: TRBV29-1
j_gene: TRBJ2-1
d_gene: TRBD1
abundance: many
len: 14
CDR3aa: CSGLPGQGVDEQFF
CDR3nt: TGCAGCGGATTGCCGGGACAGGGGGTGGATGAGCAGTTCTTC

v_gene: TRBV4-1
j_gene: TRBJ2-7
d_gene: TRBD2
abundance: -
len: 19
CDR3aa: CASSRRLVAGGQPSYEQYF
CDR3nt: TGCGCCAGCAGCCGTAGATTGGTAGCGGGAGGGCAGCCGAGCTACGAGCAGTACTTC

v_gene: TRBV4-2
j_gene: TRBJ2-7
d_gene: -
abundance: -
len: 13
CDR3aa: CASSQSGPYEQYF
CDR3nt: TGTGCCAGCAGCCAATCGGGACCATACGAGCAGTACTTC

v_gene: TRBV5-1
j_gene: TRBJ2-5
d_gene: -
abundance: -
len: 13
CDR3aa: CASTLQGWETQYF
CDR3nt: TGCGCCAGCACCCTACAGGGATGGGAGACCCAGTACTTC

v_gene: TRBV29-1
j_gene: TRBJ2-7
d_gene: -
abundance: many
len: 15
CDR3aa: CSVEDVRRGSYEQYF
CDR3nt: TGCAGCGTTGAAGATGTACGGCGCGGTTCCTACGAGCAGTACTTC

v_gene: TRBV12-3/TRBV12-4
j_gene: TRBJ2-1
d_gene: TRBD1
abundance: -
len: 18
CDR3aa: CASSLTDRGLPGYNEQFF
CDR3nt: TGTGCCAGCAGTTTAACGGACAGGGGGTTACCCGGGTACAATGAGCAGTTCTTC

v_gene: TRBV11-2
j_gene: TRBJ2-1
d_gene: -
abundance: -
len: 15
CDR3aa: CASGLGDSGRDEQFF
CDR3nt: TGTGCCAGCGGACTCGGGGACAGCGGGAGAGATGAGCAGTTCTTC

v_gene: TRBV29-1
j_gene: TRBJ2-2
d_gene: -
abundance: -
len: 11
CDR3aa: CSVTAEGELFF
CDR3nt: TGCAGCGTTACAGCAGAGGGGGAGCTGTTTTTT

v_gene: TRBV28
j_gene: TRBJ2-7
d_gene: TRBD1
abundance: -
len: 13
CDR3aa: CASSDRGPYEQYF
CDR3nt: TGTGCCAGCAGTGACAGGGGGCCCTACGAGCAGTACTTC

v_gene: TRBV30
j_gene: TRBJ2-1
d_gene: TRBD1
abundance: -
len: 15
CDR3aa: CAWRAWDRPYNEQFF
CDR3nt: TGTGCCTGGAGAGCTTGGGACAGACCCTACAATGAGCAGTTCTTC

v_gene: TRBV6-5
j_gene: TRBJ1-2
d_gene: -
abundance: -
len: 16
CDR3aa: CASSYRGWATNYGYTF
CDR3nt: TGTGCCAGCAGTTACCGCGGGTGGGCTACTAACTATGGCTACACCTTC

v_gene: TRBV29-1
j_gene: TRBJ2-2
d_gene: -
abundance: -
len: 13
CDR3aa: CSGKLQNTGELFF
CDR3nt: TGCAGCGGGAAATTACAGAACACCGGGGAGCTGTTTTTT

v_gene: TRBV12-3/TRBV12-4
j_gene: TRBJ2-7
d_gene: -
abundance: few
len: 14
CDR3aa: CASSLYGQSYEQYF
CDR3nt: TGTGCCAGCAGCCTCTATGGACAATCCTACGAGCAGTACTTC

v_gene: TRBV29-1
j_gene: TRBJ1-1
d_gene: -
abundance: -
len: 13
CDR3aa: CSVESRANTEAFF
CDR3nt: TGCAGCGTTGAGTCCAGGGCGAACACTGAAGCTTTCTTT

v_gene: TRBV11-2
j_gene: TRBJ2-3
d_gene: -
abundance: once
len: 13
CDR3aa: CDSSDPGTDTQYF
CDR3nt: TGTGACAGCTCGGACCCTGGCACAGATACGCAGTATTTT

v_gene: TRBV11-2
j_gene: TRBJ2-1
d_gene: -
abundance: -
len: 16
CDR3aa: CASSLGGRGAYIEQFF
CDR3nt: TGTGCCAGCAGTTTAGGCGGCAGGGGCGCCTACATTGAGCAGTTCTTC

v_gene: TRBV11-2
j_gene: TRBJ2-1
d_gene: -
abundance: many
len: 14
CDR3aa: CASSLLNLNNEQFF
CDR3nt: TGTGCCAGCAGCTTATTGAACCTGAACAATGAGCAGTTCTTC

v_gene: TRBV12-3/TRBV12-4
j_gene: TRBJ1-1
d_gene: -
abundance: few
len: 12
CDR3aa: CASSLIGPEAFF
CDR3nt: TGTGCCAGCAGTTTGATAGGGCCTGAAGCTTTCTTT

v_gene: TRBV5-1
j_gene: TRBJ2-2
d_gene: TRBD2
abundance: -
len: 15
CDR3aa: CASRGLAGDYGELFF
CDR3nt: TGCGCCAGCAGGGGACTAGCGGGTGACTACGGGGAGCTGTTTTTT

v_gene: TRBV29-1
j_gene: TRBJ1-1
d_gene: -
abundance: -
len: 12
CDR3aa: CSVGGAPTEAFF
CDR3nt: TGCAGCGTTGGGGGGGCGCCTACTGAAGCTTTCTTT

v_gene: TRBV5-1
j_gene: TRBJ2-3
d_gene: -
abundance: -
len: 14
CDR3aa: CASSFSGSADTQYF
CDR3nt: TGCGCCAGCAGCTTTTCGGGGTCCGCAGATACGCAGTATTTT

v_gene: TRBV6-6
j_gene: TRBJ2-5
d_gene: -
abundance: -
len: 14
CDR3aa: CASSYQSDRVTQYF
CDR3nt: TGTGCCAGCAGTTATCAATCGGATCGAGTGACCCAGTACTTC

v_gene: TRBV29-1
j_gene: TRBJ2-3
d_gene: TRBD1
abundance: few
len: 14
CDR3aa: CSVVPDREADTQYF
CDR3nt: TGCAGCGTTGTTCCGGACAGGGAGGCAGATACGCAGTATTTT

v_gene: TRBV12-3/TRBV12-4
j_gene: TRBJ1-1
d_gene: -
abundance: -
len: 13
CDR3aa: CASSPQGNTEAFF
CDR3nt: TGTGCCAGCAGCCCCCAGGGGAACACTGAAGCTTTCTTT

v_gene: TRBV7-8
j_gene: TRBJ1-1
d_gene: -
abundance: -
len: 14
CDR3aa: CASSLDREIIEAFF
CDR3nt: TGTGCCAGCAGCTTAGACAGGGAGATCATTGAAGCTTTCTTT

v_gene: TRBV13
j_gene: TRBJ2-1
d_gene: TRBD2
abundance: -
len: 16
CDR3aa: CASSLAAGGPGDEQFF
CDR3nt: TGTGCCAGCAGCTTAGCAGCGGGAGGGCCGGGGGATGAGCAGTTCTTC

v_gene: TRBV29-1
j_gene: TRBJ2-1
d_gene: -
abundance: many
len: 12
CDR3aa: CSVDTGYNEQFF
CDR3nt: TGCAGCGTTGATACTGGATACAATGAGCAGTTCTTC

v_gene: TRBV6-2/TRBV6-3
j_gene: TRBJ2-1
d_gene: -
abundance: few
len: 13
CDR3aa: CASSQSGGNEQFF
CDR3nt: TGTGCCAGCAGCCAGAGTGGTGGTAATGAGCAGTTCTTC

v_gene: TRBV5-4
j_gene: TRBJ2-4
d_gene: TRBD2
abundance: -
len: 15
CDR3aa: CASGLGGMTKKIQYF
CDR3nt: TGTGCCAGCGGTTTGGGGGGGATGACAAAAAAGATTCAGTACTTC

v_gene: TRBV11-2
j_gene: TRBJ2-4
d_gene: -
abundance: many
len: 14
CDR3aa: CASSSGPAKNIQYF
CDR3nt: TGTGCCAGCAGCTCCGGGCCCGCCAAAAACATTCAGTACTTC

v_gene: TRBV11-2
j_gene: TRBJ2-1
d_gene: TRBD2
abundance: many
len: 15
CDR3aa: CASSPGVAGLNEQFF
CDR3nt: TGTGCCAGCAGCCCCGGAGTAGCGGGCTTAAATGAGCAGTTCTTC